This T cell receptor (beta chain) was captured in a study of blood T cell repertoires in COVID-19. The wider study: Samples of COVID-19 (acute and convalescent) were obtained from the United States, Italy and Spain. In each case, the material was cDNA or gDNA derived from T cells, B-cell-depleted T cells, or PBMCs.

The authors' processing: Nucleated cell counts were estimated from reference gene primer amplification. Profiled with immunoSEQ multiplex PCR; TCRdb holds only in-frame clones, not every one. V and J calls and clone size are as listed in that table; D and trimming were resolved from the DNA. The data show about 150,000 clones, with over 80% seen just once and under 3.5% held by the top ten. In this sample, this clone turned up once. The CDR3 is 18 residues long. Germline V CDR1 and CDR2: KGHSH, LQKENI. J gave up 3 bases and V 1 base, and 12 bases lay outside the gene matches. Source material: peripheral blood. This sequence was found in a woman aged 55-70 years with acute or convalescent COVID-19. The chain carries TRBV18 and TRBJ1-1; TRBD1 matches at 9 bases. CDR3 nucleotide sequence: TGTGCCAGCTCACCACTGCAACCGGGACAGGGTATGGACACTGAAGCTTTCTTT. Protein sequence: CASSPLQPGQGMDTEAFF.